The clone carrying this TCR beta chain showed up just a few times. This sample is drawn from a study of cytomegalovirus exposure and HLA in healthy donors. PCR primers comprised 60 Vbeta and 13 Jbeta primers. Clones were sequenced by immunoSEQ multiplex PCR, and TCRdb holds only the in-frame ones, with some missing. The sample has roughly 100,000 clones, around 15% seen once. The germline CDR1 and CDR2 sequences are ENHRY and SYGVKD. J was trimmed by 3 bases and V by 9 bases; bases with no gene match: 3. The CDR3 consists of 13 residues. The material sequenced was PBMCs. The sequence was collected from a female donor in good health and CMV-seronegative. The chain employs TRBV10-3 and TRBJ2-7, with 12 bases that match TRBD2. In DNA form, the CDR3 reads TGTGCCATTGGGACTAGCGGGTTCTACGAGCAGTACTTC. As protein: CAIGTSGFYEQYF.